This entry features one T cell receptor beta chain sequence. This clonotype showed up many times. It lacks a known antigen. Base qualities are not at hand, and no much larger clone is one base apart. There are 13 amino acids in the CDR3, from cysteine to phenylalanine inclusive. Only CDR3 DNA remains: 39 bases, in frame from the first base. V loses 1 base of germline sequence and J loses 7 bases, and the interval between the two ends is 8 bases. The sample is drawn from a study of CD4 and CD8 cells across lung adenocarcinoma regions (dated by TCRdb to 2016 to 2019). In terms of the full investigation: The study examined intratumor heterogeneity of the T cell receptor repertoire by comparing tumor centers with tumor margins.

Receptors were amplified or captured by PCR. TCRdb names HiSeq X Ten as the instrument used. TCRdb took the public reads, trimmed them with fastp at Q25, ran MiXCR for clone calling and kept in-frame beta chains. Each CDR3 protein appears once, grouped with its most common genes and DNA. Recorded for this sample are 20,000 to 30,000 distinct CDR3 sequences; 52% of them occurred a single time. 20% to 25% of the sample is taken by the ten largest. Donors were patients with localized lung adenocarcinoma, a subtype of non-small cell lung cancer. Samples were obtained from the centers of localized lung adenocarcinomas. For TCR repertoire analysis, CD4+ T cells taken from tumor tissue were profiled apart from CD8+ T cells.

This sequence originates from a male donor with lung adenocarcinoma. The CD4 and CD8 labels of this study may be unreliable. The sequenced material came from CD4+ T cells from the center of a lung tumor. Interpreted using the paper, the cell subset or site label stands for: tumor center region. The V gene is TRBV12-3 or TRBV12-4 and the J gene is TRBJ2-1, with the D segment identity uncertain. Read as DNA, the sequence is TGTGCCAGCAGTTTAGTAGATGGGAATGAGCAGTTCTTC. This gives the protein CASSLVDGNEQFF.